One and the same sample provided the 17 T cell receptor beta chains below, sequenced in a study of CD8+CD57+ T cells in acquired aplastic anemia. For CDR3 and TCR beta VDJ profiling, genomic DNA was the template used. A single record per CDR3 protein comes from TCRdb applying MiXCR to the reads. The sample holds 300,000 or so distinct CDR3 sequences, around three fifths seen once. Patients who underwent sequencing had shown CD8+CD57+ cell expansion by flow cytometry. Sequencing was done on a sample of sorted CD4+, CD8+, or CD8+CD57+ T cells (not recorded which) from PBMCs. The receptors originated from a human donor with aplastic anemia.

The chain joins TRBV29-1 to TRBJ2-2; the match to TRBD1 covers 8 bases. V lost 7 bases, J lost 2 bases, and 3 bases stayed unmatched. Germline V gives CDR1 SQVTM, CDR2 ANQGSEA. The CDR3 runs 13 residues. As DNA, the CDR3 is TGCAGCGGGACAGGGCGAAACACCGGGGAGCTGTTTTTT. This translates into CSGTGRNTGELFF.

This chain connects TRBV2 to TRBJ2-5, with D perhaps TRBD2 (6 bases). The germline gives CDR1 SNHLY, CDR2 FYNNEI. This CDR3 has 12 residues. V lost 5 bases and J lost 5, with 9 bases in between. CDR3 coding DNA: TGTGCCAGCAGTTCTGGGAGGGAGACCCAGTACTTC. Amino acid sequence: CASSSGRETQYF.

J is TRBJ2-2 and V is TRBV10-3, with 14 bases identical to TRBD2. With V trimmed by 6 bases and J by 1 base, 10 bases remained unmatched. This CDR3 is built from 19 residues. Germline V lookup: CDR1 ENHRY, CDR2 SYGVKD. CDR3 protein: CAISARLAGGHLNTGELFF. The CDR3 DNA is TGTGCCATCAGCGCCCGACTAGCGGGAGGGCACCTGAACACCGGGGAGCTGTTTTTT.

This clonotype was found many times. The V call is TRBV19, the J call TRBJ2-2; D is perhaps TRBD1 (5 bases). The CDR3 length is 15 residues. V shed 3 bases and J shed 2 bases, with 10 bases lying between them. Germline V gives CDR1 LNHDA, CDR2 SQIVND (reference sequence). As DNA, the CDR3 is TGTGCCAGTAGTATGATACAGGTTAACACCGGGGAGCTGTTTTTT. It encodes CASSMIQVNTGELFF.

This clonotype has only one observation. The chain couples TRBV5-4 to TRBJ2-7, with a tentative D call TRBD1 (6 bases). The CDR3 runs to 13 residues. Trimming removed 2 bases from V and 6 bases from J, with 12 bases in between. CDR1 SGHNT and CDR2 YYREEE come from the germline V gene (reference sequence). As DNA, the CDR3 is TGTGCCAGCAGCTTTAACGGACAGCTCGAGCAGTACTTC. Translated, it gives CASSFNGQLEQYF.

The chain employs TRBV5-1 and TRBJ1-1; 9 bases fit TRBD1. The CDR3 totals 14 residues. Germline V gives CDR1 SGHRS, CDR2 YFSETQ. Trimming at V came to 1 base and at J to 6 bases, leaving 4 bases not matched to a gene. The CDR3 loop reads CASSLQGTGPEAFF. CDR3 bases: TGCGCCAGCAGCTTGCAAGGGACAGGGCCTGAAGCTTTCTTT.

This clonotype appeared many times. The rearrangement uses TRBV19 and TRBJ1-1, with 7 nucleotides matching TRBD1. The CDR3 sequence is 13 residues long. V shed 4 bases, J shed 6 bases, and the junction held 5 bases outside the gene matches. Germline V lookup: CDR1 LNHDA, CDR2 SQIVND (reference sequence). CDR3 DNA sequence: TGTGCCAGTAGTAATCCTGACAGGGCTGAAGCTTTCTTT. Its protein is CASSNPDRAEAFF.

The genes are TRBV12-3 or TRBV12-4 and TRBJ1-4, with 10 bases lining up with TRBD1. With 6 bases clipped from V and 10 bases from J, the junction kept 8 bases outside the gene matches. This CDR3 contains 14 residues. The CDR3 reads CASSPGTGAPKLFF. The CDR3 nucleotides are TGTGCCAGCAGCCCCGGGACAGGGGCACCAAAACTGTTTTTT.

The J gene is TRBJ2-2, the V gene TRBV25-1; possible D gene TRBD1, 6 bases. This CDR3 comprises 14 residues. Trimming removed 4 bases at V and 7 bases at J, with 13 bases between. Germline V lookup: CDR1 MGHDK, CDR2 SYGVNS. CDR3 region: CASSATGIGGELFF. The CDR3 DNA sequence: TGTGCCAGCAGTGCCACAGGGATAGGCGGGGAGCTGTTTTTT.

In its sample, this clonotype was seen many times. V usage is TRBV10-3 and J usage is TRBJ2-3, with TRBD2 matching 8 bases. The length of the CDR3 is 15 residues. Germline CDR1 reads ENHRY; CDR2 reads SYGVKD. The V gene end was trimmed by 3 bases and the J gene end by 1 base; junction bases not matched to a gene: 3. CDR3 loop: CAISDGGAGTDTQYF. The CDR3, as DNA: TGTGCCATCAGTGACGGGGGGGCCGGCACAGATACGCAGTATTTT.

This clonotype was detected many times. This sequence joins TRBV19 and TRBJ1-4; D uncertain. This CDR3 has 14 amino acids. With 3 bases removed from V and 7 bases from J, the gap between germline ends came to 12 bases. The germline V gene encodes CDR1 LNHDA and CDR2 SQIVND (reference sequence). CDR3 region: CASSIVPLGEKLFF. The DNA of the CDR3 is TGTGCCAGTAGTATCGTCCCTTTGGGTGAAAAACTGTTTTTT.

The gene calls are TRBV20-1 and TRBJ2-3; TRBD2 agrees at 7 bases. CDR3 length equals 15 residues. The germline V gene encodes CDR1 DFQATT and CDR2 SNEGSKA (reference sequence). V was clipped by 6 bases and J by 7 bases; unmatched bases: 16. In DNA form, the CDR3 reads TGCAGTGCAACCCAAAGCAAGGGAGGGGAGTATACGCAGTATTTT. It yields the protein CSATQSKGGEYTQYF.

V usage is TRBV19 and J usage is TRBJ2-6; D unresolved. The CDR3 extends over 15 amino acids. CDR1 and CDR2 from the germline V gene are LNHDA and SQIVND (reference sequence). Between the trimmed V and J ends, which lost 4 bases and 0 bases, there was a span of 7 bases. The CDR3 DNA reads TGTGCCAGTAGTACTCTTGGCTCTGGGGCCAACGTCCTGACTTTC. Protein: CASSTLGSGANVLTF.

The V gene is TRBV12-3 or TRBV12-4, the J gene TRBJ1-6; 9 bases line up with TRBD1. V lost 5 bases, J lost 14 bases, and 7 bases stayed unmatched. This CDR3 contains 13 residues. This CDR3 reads CASSRTGDFSLHF. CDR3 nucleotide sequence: TGTGCCAGCAGTCGGACAGGGGACTTCTCCCTCCACTTT.

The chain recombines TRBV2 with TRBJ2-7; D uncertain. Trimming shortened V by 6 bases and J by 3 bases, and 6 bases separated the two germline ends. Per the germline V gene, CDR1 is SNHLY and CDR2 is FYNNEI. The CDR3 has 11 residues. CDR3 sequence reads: CASRNNYEQYF. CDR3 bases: TGTGCCAGCAGGAACAACTACGAGCAGTACTTC.

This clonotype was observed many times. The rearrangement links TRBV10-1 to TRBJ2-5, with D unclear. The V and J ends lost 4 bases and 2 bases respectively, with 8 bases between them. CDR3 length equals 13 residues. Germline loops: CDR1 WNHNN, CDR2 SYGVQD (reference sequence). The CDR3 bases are TGCGCCAGCAGTGCACTAATTCAAGAGACCCAGTACTTC. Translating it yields CASSALIQETQYF.

The CDR3 here is CSATRNPGTTLGQYF. CDR3 coding DNA: TGCAGTGCTACGAGAAATCCCGGGACGACGCTGGGGCAGTACTTC. The gene calls are TRBV20-1 and TRBJ2-7, with D perhaps assigned TRBD1 or TRBD2 (5 bases each). The CDR3 contains 15 residues. Germline V gives CDR1 DFQATT, CDR2 SNEGSKA (reference sequence). The ends were cut back, 4 bases at V and 9 bases at J, with 25 bases in the middle.